The entry that follows covers one TCR beta chain sequence. Its antigen is still unknown. The primer mix had 60 Vbeta and 13 Jbeta primers. Generated by immunoSEQ multiplex PCR, the TCRdb table keeps only in-frame clones and is missing some. The sample lists tens of thousands of clones, over 60% seen once, with 3.7% in the top ten. The data were taken from a study of cytomegalovirus exposure and HLA in healthy donors. In the study overall: As an earlier analysis found, around 190 million T cells yielded about 120 million unique TCR beta sequences. General observations from the study: Later, an analysis showed that TCR beta chains associated with HLA were more clonally expanded than others that were equally common.

V lost 4 bases and J 4 bases, leaving 7 bases between the germline ends. The V gene's germline CDR1 is MNHEY and CDR2 SMNVEV (reference sequence). CDR3 length: 13 residues. The rearrangement links TRBV27 to TRBJ2-2; D uncertain. The sample was PBMCs. This receptor was obtained from a man under 40 in good health and CMV-seronegative. For the CDR3, the DNA is TGTGCCAGCAGTTACCTAGGCACCGGGGAGCTGTTTTTT. Translating it yields CASSYLGTGELFF.